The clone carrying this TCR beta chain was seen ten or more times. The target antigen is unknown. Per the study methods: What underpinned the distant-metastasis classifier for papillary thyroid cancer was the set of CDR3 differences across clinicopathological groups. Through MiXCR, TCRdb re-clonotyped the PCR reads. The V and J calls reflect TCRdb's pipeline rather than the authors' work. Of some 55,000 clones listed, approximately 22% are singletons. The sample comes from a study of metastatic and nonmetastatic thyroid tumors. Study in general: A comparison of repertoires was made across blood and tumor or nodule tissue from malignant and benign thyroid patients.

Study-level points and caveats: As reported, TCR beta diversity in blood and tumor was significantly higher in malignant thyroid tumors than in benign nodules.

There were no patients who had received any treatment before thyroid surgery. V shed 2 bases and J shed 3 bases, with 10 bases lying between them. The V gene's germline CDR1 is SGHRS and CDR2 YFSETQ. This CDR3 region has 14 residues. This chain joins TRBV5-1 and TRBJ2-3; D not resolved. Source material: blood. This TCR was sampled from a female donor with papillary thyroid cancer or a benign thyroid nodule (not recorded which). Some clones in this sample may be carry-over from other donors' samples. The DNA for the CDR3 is TGCGCCAGCAGCTTTGGTGGCCGAACAGATACGCAGTATTTT. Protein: CASSFGGRTDTQYF.